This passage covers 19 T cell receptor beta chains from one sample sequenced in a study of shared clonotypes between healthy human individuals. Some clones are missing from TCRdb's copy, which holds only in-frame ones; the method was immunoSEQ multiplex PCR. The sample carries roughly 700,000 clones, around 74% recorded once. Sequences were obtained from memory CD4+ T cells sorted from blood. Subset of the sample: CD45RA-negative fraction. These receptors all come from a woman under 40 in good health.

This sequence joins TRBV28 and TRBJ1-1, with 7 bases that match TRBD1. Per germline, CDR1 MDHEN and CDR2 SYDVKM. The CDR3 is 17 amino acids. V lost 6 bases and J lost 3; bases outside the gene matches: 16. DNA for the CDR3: TGTGCCAGCAGCACCACAGGGGCCATTTATCTTCACACTGAAGCTTTCTTT. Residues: CASSTTGAIYLHTEAFF.

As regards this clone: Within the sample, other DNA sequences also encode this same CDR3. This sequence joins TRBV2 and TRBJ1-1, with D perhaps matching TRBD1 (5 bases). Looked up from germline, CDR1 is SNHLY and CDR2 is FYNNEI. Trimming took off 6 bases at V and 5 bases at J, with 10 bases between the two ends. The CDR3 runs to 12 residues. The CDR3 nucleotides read TGTGCCAGCAGCGCGGGGGGGACTGAAGCTTTCTTT. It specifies CASSAGGTEAFF.

The CDR3 nucleotides are TGTGCCATTAAACGCGGTGGAGGGGGTAACACTGAAGCTTTCTTT. This sequence encodes CAIKRGGGGNTEAFF. The chain recombines TRBV10-3 with TRBJ1-1; D perhaps matches TRBD1 (6 bases). This CDR3 spans 15 amino acids. CDR1 is ENHRY and CDR2 is SYGVKD in the germline V gene. The V and J ends lost 9 bases and 2 bases respectively, with 19 bases between them.

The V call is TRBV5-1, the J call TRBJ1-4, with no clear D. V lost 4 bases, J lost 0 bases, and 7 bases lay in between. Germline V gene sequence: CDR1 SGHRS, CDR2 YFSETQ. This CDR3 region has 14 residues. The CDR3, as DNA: TGCGCCAGCAGCAACGGGACAACTAATGAAAAACTGTTTTTT. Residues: CASSNGTTNEKLFF.

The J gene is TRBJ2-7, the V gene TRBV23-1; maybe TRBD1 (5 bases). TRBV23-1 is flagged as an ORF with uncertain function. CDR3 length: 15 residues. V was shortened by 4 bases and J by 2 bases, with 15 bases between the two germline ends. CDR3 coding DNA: TGCGCCAGCAGTCCCACAGGCGACCCGACCTACGAGCAGTACTTC. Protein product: CASSPTGDPTYEQYF.

Written as DNA, the CDR3 is TGTGCCAGCAGTGAAGGGACGGACGGAATGCAGCCCCAGCATTTT. Protein sequence: CASSEGTDGMQPQHF. The rearrangement joins TRBV6-1 to TRBJ1-5; no clear D gene. The length of the CDR3 is 15 residues. Germline CDR1 and CDR2: MNHNS and SASEGT. Trimming took off 1 base at V and 7 bases at J, with 14 bases between the two ends.

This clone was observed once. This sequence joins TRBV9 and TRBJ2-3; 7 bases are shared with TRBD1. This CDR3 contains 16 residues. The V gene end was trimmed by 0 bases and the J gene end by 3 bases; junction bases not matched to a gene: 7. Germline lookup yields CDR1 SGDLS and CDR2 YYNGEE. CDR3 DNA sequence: TGTGCCAGCAGCGTAGCTGCCGACAGGGAAACAGATACGCAGTATTTT. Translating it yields CASSVAADRETDTQYF. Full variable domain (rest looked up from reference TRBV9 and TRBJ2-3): DSGVTQTPKHLITATGQRVTLRCSPRSGDLSVYWYQQSLDQGLQFLIQYYNGEERAKGNILERFSAQQFPDLHSELNLSSLELGDSALYFCASSVAADRETDTQYFGPGTRLTVL.

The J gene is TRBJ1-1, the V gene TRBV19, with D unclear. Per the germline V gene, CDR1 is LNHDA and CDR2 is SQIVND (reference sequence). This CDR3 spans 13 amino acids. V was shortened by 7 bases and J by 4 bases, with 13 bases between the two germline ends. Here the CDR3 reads CASKILGFTEAFF. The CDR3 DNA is TGTGCCAGTAAAATATTGGGGTTCACTGAAGCTTTCTTT.

CDR3 loop: CASSSRVEYQPQHF. CDR3 DNA sequence: TGTGCCAGCAGCAGCAGGGTAGAGTATCAGCCCCAGCATTTT. The chain joins TRBV21-1 to TRBJ1-5; TRBD1 is taken as the D call from the table, unchecked against the DNA. TRBV21-1 constitutes a pseudogene. This CDR3 has 14 residues.

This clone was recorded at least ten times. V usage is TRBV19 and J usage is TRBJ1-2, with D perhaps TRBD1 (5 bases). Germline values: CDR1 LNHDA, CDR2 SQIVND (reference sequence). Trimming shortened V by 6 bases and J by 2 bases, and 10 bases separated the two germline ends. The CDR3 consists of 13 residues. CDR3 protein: CASSRGVNYGYTF. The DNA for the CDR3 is TGTGCCAGTAGCCGGGGGGTCAACTATGGCTACACCTTC.

DNA of the CDR3: TGTGCCAGCAGACCCGCCGGGGCTGGCAATCAGCCCCAGCATTTT. Translation gives CASRPAGAGNQPQHF. The chain joins TRBV28 to TRBJ1-5; tentative D call: TRBD1 (5 bases). Deletions cut 6 bases from V and 2 bases from J, with 14 bases between. Germline V CDR1 and CDR2: MDHEN, SYDVKM. The CDR3 contains 15 residues.

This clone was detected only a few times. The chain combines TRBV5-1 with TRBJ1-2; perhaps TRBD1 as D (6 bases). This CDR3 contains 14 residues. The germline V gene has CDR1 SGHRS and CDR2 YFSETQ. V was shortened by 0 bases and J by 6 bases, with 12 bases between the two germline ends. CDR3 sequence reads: CASSLATGPDGYTF. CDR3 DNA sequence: TGCGCCAGCAGCTTGGCTACAGGGCCAGATGGCTACACCTTC.

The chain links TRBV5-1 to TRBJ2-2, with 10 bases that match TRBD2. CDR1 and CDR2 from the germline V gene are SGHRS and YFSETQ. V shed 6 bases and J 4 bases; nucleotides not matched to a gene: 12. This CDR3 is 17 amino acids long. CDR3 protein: CASTLGTSAALTGELFF. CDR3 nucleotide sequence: TGCGCCAGCACCCTTGGGACTAGCGCTGCTCTCACCGGGGAGCTGTTTTTT.

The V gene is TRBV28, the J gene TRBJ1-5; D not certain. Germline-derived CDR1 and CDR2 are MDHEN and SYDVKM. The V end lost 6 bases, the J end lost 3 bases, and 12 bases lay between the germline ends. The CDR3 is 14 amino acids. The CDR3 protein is CASRLEGNNQPQHF. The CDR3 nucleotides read TGTGCCAGCAGACTGGAAGGGAACAATCAGCCCCAGCATTTT.

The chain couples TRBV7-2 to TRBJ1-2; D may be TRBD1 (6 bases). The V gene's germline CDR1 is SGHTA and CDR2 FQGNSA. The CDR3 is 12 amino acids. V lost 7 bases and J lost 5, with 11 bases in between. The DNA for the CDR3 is TGTGCCAGCACCCAGCAGGGGTATGGCTACACCTTC. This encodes CASTQQGYGYTF.

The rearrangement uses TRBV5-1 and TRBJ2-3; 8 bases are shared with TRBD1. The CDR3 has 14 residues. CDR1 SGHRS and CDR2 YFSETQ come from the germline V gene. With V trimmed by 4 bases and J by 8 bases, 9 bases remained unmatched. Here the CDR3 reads CASSPPGGLVTQYF. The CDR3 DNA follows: TGCGCCAGCAGCCCGCCAGGGGGCTTGGTTACGCAGTATTTT.

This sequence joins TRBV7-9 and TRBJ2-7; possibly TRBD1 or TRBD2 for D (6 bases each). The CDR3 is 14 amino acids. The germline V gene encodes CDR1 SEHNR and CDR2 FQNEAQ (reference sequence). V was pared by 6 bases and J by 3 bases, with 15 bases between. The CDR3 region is CASREGGTGYEQYF. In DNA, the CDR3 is TGTGCCAGCAGGGAGGGGGGAACAGGCTACGAGCAGTACTTC. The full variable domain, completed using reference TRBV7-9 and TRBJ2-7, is DTGVSQNPRHKITKRGQNVTFRCDPISEHNRLYWYRQTLGQGPEFLTYFQNEAQLEKSRLLSDRFSAERPKGSFSTLEIQRTEQGDSAMYLCASREGGTGYEQYFGPGTRLTVT.

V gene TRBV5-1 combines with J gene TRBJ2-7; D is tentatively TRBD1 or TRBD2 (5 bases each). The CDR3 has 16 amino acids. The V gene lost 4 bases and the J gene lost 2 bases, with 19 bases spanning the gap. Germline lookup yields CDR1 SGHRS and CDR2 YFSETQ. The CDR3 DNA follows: TGCGCCAGCAGCCCCTTTGGGACCTACATGACCTACGAGCAGTACTTC. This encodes CASSPFGTYMTYEQYF. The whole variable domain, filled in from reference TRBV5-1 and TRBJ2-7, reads KAGVTQTPRYLIKTRGQQVTLSCSPISGHRSVSWYQQTPGQGLQFLFEYFSETQRNKGNFPGRFSGRQFSNSRSEMNVSTLELGDSALYLCASSPFGTYMTYEQYFGPGTRLTVT.

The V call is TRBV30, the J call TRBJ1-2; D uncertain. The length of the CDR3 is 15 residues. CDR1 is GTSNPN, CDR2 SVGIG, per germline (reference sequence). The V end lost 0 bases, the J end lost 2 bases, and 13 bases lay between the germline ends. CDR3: CAWSVHFTANYGYTF. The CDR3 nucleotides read TGTGCCTGGAGTGTACATTTTACAGCCAACTATGGCTACACCTTC.